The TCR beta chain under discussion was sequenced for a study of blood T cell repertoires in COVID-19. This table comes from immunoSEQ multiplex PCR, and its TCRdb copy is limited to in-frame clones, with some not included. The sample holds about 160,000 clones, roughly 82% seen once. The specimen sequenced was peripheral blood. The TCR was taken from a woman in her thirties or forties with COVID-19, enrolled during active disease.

The CDR3 loop is CASSQAGGRTETQYF. For the CDR3, the DNA is TGCGCCAGCAGCCAAGCGGGGGGTCGAACAGAGACCCAGTACTTC. The chain is built from TRBV4-1 and TRBJ2-5; 7 nucleotides line up with TRBD2. J was trimmed by 4 bases and V by 1 base; bases with no gene match: 6. The CDR3 sequence is 15 residues long. Per germline, CDR1 MGHRA and CDR2 YSYEKL.